The 19 T cell receptor beta chains below come from one sample, sequenced in a study of cytomegalovirus exposure and HLA in healthy donors. PCR was performed using 60 Vbeta and 13 Jbeta primers. The method was immunoSEQ multiplex PCR; TCRdb's version includes in-frame clones alone and lacks a portion of them. The sample holds about 170,000 clones, around four fifths seen once. Sequencing was performed on PBMCs. These receptors originate from a woman aged 45 to 65 in good health and CMV-seropositive.

The rearrangement uses TRBV6-1 and TRBJ2-1; 10 bases match TRBD2. This CDR3 is built from 14 residues. Germline V gives CDR1 MNHNS, CDR2 SASEGT. With V trimmed by 7 bases and J by 4 bases, 4 bases remained unmatched. The CDR3 sequence is CASMASGGYNEQFF. Here the CDR3 DNA reads TGTGCCAGCATGGCTAGCGGGGGTTACAATGAGCAGTTCTTC.

The CDR3 sequence: CASSLQGTLYEQYF. CDR3 sequence (DNA): TGCGCCAGCAGCTTGCAGGGGACCCTCTACGAGCAGTACTTC. This chain uses TRBV5-1 with TRBJ2-7, with a possible D match to TRBD1 (6 bases). CDR1 SGHRS and CDR2 YFSETQ come from the germline V gene. The CDR3 extends over 14 amino acids. V was cut by 1 base and J by 3 bases, with 11 bases left in between. The full variable domain, with the rest looked up from reference TRBV5-1 and TRBJ2-7, is KAGVTQTPRYLIKTRGQQVTLSCSPISGHRSVSWYQQTPGQGLQFLFEYFSETQRNKGNFPGRFSGRQFSNSRSEMNVSTLELGDSALYLCASSLQGTLYEQYFGPGTRLTVT.

The chain is built from TRBV30 and TRBJ1-1; D is unclear. V shed 0 bases and J shed 1 base, with 6 bases lying between them. Germline-derived CDR1 and CDR2 are GTSNPN and SVGIG (reference sequence). The CDR3 spans 13 residues. The CDR3: CAWSVQQNTEAFF. For the CDR3, the DNA is TGTGCCTGGAGTGTACAGCAGAACACTGAAGCTTTCTTT.

Concerning this clone: A much more abundant neighbour one base away suggests this may be a read error. The chain employs TRBV27 and TRBJ2-3; TRBD2 matches 7 bases. This CDR3 region has 15 residues. Germline CDR1 reads MNHEY; CDR2 reads SMNVEV (reference sequence). J gave up 0 bases and V 2 bases, and 2 bases lay outside the gene matches. CDR3 DNA: TGTGCCAGCAGTTTAGGGACTACTAGCACAGATACGCAGTATTTT. It is translated as CASSLGTTSTDTQYF.

The J gene is TRBJ1-1, the V gene TRBV18; D call uncertain. Looked up from germline, CDR1 is KGHSH and CDR2 is LQKENI. CDR3 length: 14 residues. Trimming took 2 bases from V and 4 from J, leaving 11 bases between them. The DNA of the CDR3 is TGTGCCAGCTCACCAAGCGCAGTAACCACTGAAGCTTTCTTT. It yields the protein CASSPSAVTTEAFF.

This chain joins TRBV27 and TRBJ1-5; a possible D gene is TRBD1 (5 bases). This CDR3 region has 14 residues. CDR1 is MNHEY and CDR2 is SMNVEV in the germline V gene (reference sequence). The ends were cut back, 5 bases at V and 1 base at J, with 9 bases in the middle. For the CDR3, the DNA is TGTGCCAGCAGTACAGGATGGAGCAATCAGCCCCAGCATTTT. This translates into CASSTGWSNQPQHF.

The rearrangement joins TRBV27 to TRBJ2-7; D ambiguous. CDR3 length: 14 amino acids. The germline gives CDR1 MNHEY, CDR2 SMNVEV (reference sequence). Trimming pared 0 bases from V and 1 base from J, leaving 7 bases between. The CDR3 is CASSLSPVSYEQYF. In DNA, the CDR3 is TGTGCCAGCAGTTTATCGCCGGTTTCCTACGAGCAGTACTTC.

The chain recombines TRBV6-6 with TRBJ1-6, with D maybe TRBD1 (5 bases). CDR3 length: 13 amino acids. The germline CDR1 and CDR2 sequences are MNHNY and SVGAGI (reference sequence). V was trimmed by 5 bases and J by 8 bases, leaving 10 bases between them. The CDR3 nucleotides read TGTGCCAGCAGTCAGGGTACGGATTCACCCCTCCACTTT. This translates into CASSQGTDSPLHF.

The rearrangement joins TRBV2 to TRBJ1-6, with unresolved D. CDR3 length: 15 amino acids. Trimming cost V 4 bases and J 9 bases, with 16 bases left between them. CDR1 SNHLY and CDR2 FYNNEI come from the germline V gene. CDR3 region: CASSVANSAGSPLHF. In DNA form, the CDR3 reads TGTGCCAGCAGTGTGGCCAATTCAGCGGGTTCACCCCTCCACTTT.

A few counts support this clone. The genes are TRBV6-5 and TRBJ1-2, with 8 nucleotides matching TRBD1. V dropped 4 bases and J dropped 8; count of bases not matched to a gene: 6. The CDR3 runs to 13 residues. The germline V gene has CDR1 MNHEY and CDR2 SVGAGI. In DNA form, the CDR3 reads TGTGCCAGCAGTTCGGACAGGGTAGGCGGCTACACCTTC. It yields the protein CASSSDRVGGYTF.

The rearrangement joins TRBV6-1 to TRBJ1-1; no reliable D call. The CDR3 is 13 amino acids. The germline V gene has CDR1 MNHNS and CDR2 SASEGT. V was clipped by 4 bases and J by 4 bases, with 10 bases between them. CDR3 amino acids: CASSGIGSTEAFF. CDR3 bases: TGTGCCAGCAGTGGAATCGGGAGCACTGAAGCTTTCTTT.

Comments on this clone: A read error may account for a junction end that differs from germline. This chain uses TRBV2 with TRBJ2-6; a weak D match, TRBD1 (6 bases). Per the germline V gene, CDR1 is SNHLY and CDR2 is FYNNEI. The length of the CDR3 is 16 residues. CDR3 loop: CVSGTGSSSGANVLTF. CDR3 sequence (DNA): TGTGTCAGCGGAACAGGGTCAAGCTCTGGGGCCAACGTCCTGACTTTC.

V usage is TRBV6-1 and J usage is TRBJ1-2; a possible D gene is TRBD1 (6 bases). The CDR3 covers 14 residues. Trimming pared 1 base from V and 7 bases from J, leaving 13 bases between. In germline, CDR1 is MNHNS, CDR2 SASEGT. The CDR3 protein is CASSEEGGLGGYTF. The CDR3 DNA follows: TGTGCCAGCAGTGAAGAAGGGGGTCTGGGTGGCTACACCTTC.

CDR3 sequence: CASSQTGTGGTGELFF. In DNA, the CDR3 is TGTGCCAGCAGCCAAACCGGGACAGGGGGCACCGGGGAGCTGTTTTTT. The V call is TRBV7-3, the J call TRBJ2-2; 11 nucleotides align to TRBD1. J was trimmed by 4 bases and V by 5 bases; bases with no gene match: 6. Germline assignment: CDR1 SGHTA and CDR2 FQGTGA. CDR3 size: 16 residues. The whole variable domain, filled in from reference TRBV7-3 and TRBJ2-2, reads GAGVSQTPSNKVTEKGKYVELRCDPISGHTALYWYRQSLGQGPEFLIYFQGTGAADDSGLPNDRFFAVRPEGSVSTLKIQRTERGDSAVYLCASSQTGTGGTGELFFGEGSRLTVL.

The chain uses TRBV7-9 and TRBJ1-1; 7 bases fit TRBD1. The germline V gene encodes CDR1 SEHNR and CDR2 FQNEAQ (reference sequence). V shed 6 bases, J shed 3 bases, and the junction held 4 bases outside the gene matches. The CDR3 runs 13 residues. The CDR3 coding sequence is TGTGCCAGCAGTTTCACAGGGGACACTGAAGCTTTCTTT. Protein product: CASSFTGDTEAFF. Based on the CDR3 plus reference TRBV7-9 and TRBJ1-1, the full variable domain is DTGVSQNPRHKITKRGQNVTFRCDPISEHNRLYWYRQTLGQGPEFLTYFQNEAQLEKSRLLSDRFSAERPKGSFSTLEIQRTEQGDSAMYLCASSFTGDTEAFFGQGTRLTVV.

This clone was seen more than once but under ten times. This sequence joins TRBV2 and TRBJ2-2; tentative D call: TRBD2 (5 bases). Germline-derived CDR1 and CDR2 are SNHLY and FYNNEI. The CDR3 contains 14 residues. V lost 4 bases, J lost 6 bases, and 12 bases lay in between. The CDR3 spells CASSAGIYAGELFF. The CDR3 DNA reads TGTGCCAGCAGTGCCGGGATTTACGCCGGGGAGCTGTTTTTT.

This clone was seen only a few times. The chain is built from TRBV5-1 and TRBJ2-3; TRBD2 matches at 9 bases. Germline V gives CDR1 SGHRS, CDR2 YFSETQ. V was clipped by 6 bases and J by 6 bases; unmatched bases: 8. The CDR3 totals 14 residues. Written as DNA, the CDR3 is TGCGCCAGCACCGATAGCGGGGGACTTGATACGCAGTATTTT. Translation gives CASTDSGGLDTQYF. Full variable domain (remainder filled in from reference TRBV5-1 and TRBJ2-3): KAGVTQTPRYLIKTRGQQVTLSCSPISGHRSVSWYQQTPGQGLQFLFEYFSETQRNKGNFPGRFSGRQFSNSRSEMNVSTLELGDSALYLCASTDSGGLDTQYFGPGTRLTVL.

The genes are TRBV27 and TRBJ1-6, with D uncertain. The ends were cut back, 8 bases at V and 5 bases at J, with 13 bases in the middle. The CDR3 totals 14 residues. Germline V gives CDR1 MNHEY, CDR2 SMNVEV (reference sequence). The CDR3 sequence: CASGPFDHNSPLHF. In DNA, the CDR3 is TGTGCCAGCGGGCCCTTCGACCATAATTCACCCCTCCACTTT.

The genes are TRBV15 and TRBJ2-7; tentative D call: TRBD2 (6 bases). Germline V gives CDR1 LNHNV, CDR2 YYDKDF (reference sequence). V lost 1 base, J lost 2 bases, and 9 bases lay in between. This CDR3 is built from 14 residues. The CDR3 spells CATSRAEGPYEQYF. CDR3 DNA sequence: TGTGCCACCAGCAGAGCGGAGGGTCCCTACGAGCAGTACTTC.